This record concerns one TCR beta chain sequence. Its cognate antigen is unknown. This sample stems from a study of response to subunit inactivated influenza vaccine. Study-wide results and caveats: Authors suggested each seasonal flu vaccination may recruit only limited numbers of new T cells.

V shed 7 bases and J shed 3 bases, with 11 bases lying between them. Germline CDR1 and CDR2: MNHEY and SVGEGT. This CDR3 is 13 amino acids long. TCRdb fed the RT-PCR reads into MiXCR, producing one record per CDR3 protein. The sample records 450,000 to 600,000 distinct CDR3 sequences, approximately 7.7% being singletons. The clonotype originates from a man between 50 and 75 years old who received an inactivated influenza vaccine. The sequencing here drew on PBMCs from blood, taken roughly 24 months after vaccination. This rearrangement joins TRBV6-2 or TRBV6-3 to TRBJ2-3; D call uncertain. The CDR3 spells CASNSRRTDTQYF. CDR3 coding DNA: TGTGCCAGCAACAGCAGGCGAACAGATACGCAGTATTTT.